This T cell receptor beta chain originates from a study of blood T cell repertoires in COVID-19. As for the study in general: Some COVID-19 samples were acute and others convalescent; all came from the United States, Italy and Spain. T cells, B-cell-depleted T cells, or PBMCs supplied cDNA or gDNA.

A Seattle source enrolled patients during active infection and followed them longitudinally. Authors' data handling: Scientists estimated how many nucleated cells there were by amplifying reference gene primers. Clones were read by immunoSEQ multiplex PCR, and TCRdb kept only the in-frame ones, dropping some. The V and J calls and clone size come from that table; D and trimming were worked out from the DNA. The sample records approximately 250,000 clones, about 88% being singletons. Of note for this clone: The sample holds other DNA sequences that translate to the same CDR3.

Looked up from germline, CDR1 is SGHRS and CDR2 is YFSETQ. V lost 0 bases to trimming and J lost 2 bases, with 8 bases between them. The CDR3 has 14 residues. The chain has TRBV5-1 and TRBJ1-2; D not resolved. The sequencing input was peripheral blood. The clonotype was recovered from a woman in her 70s with COVID-19, enrolled during active disease. For the CDR3, the DNA is TGCGCCAGCAGCTTGGACCGGGGAAACTATGGCTACACCTTC. It codes for CASSLDRGNYGYTF.